A selection of T cell receptor beta chains follows, all from one sample in a study of response to subunit inactivated influenza vaccine. MiXCR, run by TCRdb on the RT-PCR reads, gives a single entry per CDR3 protein. Of about 520,000 distinct CDR3 sequences listed, approximately 11% are singletons. The source material was PBMCs from blood, sampled roughly 46 days after vaccination. The receptors derive from a man aged 50 or older who received an inactivated influenza vaccine. CDR3s include the opening cysteine and the closing phenylalanine or tryptophan. A D gene is named only where the DNA matches it firmly. Rows give clone size only sometimes, using once, few, many, or a class for an expanded clone.

13 NA TRBJ2-7 NA TRBV20-1 TGCAGTGCTAGAGATAGGCCGTGGTACGAGCAGTACTTC CSARDRPWYEQYF
14 NA TRBJ2-7 few TRBV28 TGTGCCAGCAGTTACCTGACAGGCTCCTACGAGCAGTACTTC CASSYLTGSYEQYF
15 NA TRBJ1-3 NA TRBV12-3/TRBV12-4 TGTGCCAGCAGTATGCACGGTTTGGCGGGAAACACCATATATTTT CASSMHGLAGNTIYF
16 NA TRBJ2-3 many TRBV24-1 TGTGCCACCAGTGACCGGACCGGGACTTACACAGATACGCAGTATTTT CATSDRTGTYTDTQYF
12 NA TRBJ2-1 NA TRBV6-5 TGTGCCAGCAGTTCCTCTTTAAATGAGCAGTTCTTC CASSSSLNEQFF
16 TRBD2 TRBJ2-1 NA TRBV7-8 TGTGCCAGCAGCTTAGTACCAGCGGGAGTTAAGAATGAGCAGTTCTTC CASSLVPAGVKNEQFF
13 TRBD2 TRBJ2-1 NA TRBV10-2 TGCGCCAGCAACCCAGCGGGGGCCCGTGAGCAGTTCTTC CASNPAGAREQFF
13 TRBD1 TRBJ2-7 few TRBV20-1 TGCAGTGCTAGAGCCAGGGGGAGAAACGAGCAGTACTTC CSARARGRNEQYF
13 TRBD1 TRBJ2-7 NA TRBV7-2 TGTGCCAGCAGTTCGACAGGGTACTACGAGCAGTACTTC CASSSTGYYEQYF
13 NA TRBJ2-7 NA TRBV7-7 TGTGCTAGCAGCTTAGACCAGAGCTACGAGCAGTACTTC CASSLDQSYEQYF